The following is a T cell receptor beta chain sequence with its context. This sample was included in a study of control samples from healthy donors and cancer patients. Method: immunoSEQ multiplex PCR; TCRdb's copy keeps in-frame clones and lacks some. The sample carries 78,000 or so clones, approximately 90% recorded once. V lost 8 bases and J lost 3; bases outside the gene matches: 1. The CDR3 runs to 13 residues. Sequenced input: blood. The source is a woman aged 45-60 years in good health. V gene TRBV6-7 combines with J gene TRBJ2-6, with 7 bases aligning to TRBD1. TRBV6-7 is classed as an ORF, of uncertain function. The CDR3 here is CASDRDGANVLTF. CDR3 nucleotide sequence: TGTGCCAGCGACAGGGATGGGGCCAACGTCCTGACTTTC.